One sample yielded the 29 T cell receptor beta chains listed below, sequenced in a study of T cell changes during pregnancy in multiple sclerosis. Some clones are missing from TCRdb's copy, which holds only in-frame ones; the method was immunoSEQ multiplex PCR. The table lists around 130,000 clones, around 95% of them singletons. Specimen: peripheral blood, collected after pregnancy. The origin of the receptors is a female donor with multiple sclerosis, enrolled in a pregnancy study.

The chain couples TRBV2 to TRBJ2-1; TRBD2 is a possible D gene (6 bases). V was shortened by 4 bases and J by 9 bases, with 19 bases between the two germline ends. CDR1 is SNHLY, CDR2 FYNNEI, per germline. The length of the CDR3 is 15 residues. This CDR3 is CASSARWDAAGEQFF. The CDR3 region has the DNA TGTGCCAGCAGTGCCAGATGGGATGCAGCGGGTGAGCAGTTCTTC.

The DNA for the CDR3 is TGTGCCAGCAGTCAGGGGCTGGGAGATGGCTACACCTTC. This translates into CASSQGLGDGYTF. The V call is TRBV11-2, the J call TRBJ1-2; TRBD1 is a possible D gene (6 bases). Trimming took 6 bases from V and 6 from J, leaving 14 bases between them. Germline loops: CDR1 SGHAT, CDR2 FQNNGV. The CDR3 totals 13 residues.

The chain couples TRBV4-2 to TRBJ2-1; D uncertain. This CDR3 has 17 amino acids. V dropped 0 bases and J dropped 2 bases, with 14 bases sitting between them. Germline CDR1 and CDR2: LGHNA and YNFKEQ. CDR3 sequence (DNA): TGTGCCAGCAGCCAAGATCATTTGGGTGCGGCCTACAATGAGCAGTTCTTC. This translates into CASSQDHLGAAYNEQFF.

The chain carries TRBV19 and TRBJ1-1; tentative D call: TRBD1 (6 bases). The CDR3 has 14 residues. V lost 6 bases and J 0 bases, leaving 11 bases between the germline ends. The germline V gene encodes CDR1 LNHDA and CDR2 SQIVND (reference sequence). The CDR3 DNA sequence: TGTGCCAGTAGCCTGACAGGATTGAACACTGAAGCTTTCTTT. Residues: CASSLTGLNTEAFF.

This chain uses TRBV4-3 with TRBJ2-2; 12 bases are a match to TRBD2. The CDR3 loop spans 18 amino acids. V shed 8 bases and J 0 bases; nucleotides not matched to a gene: 10. CDR1 and CDR2 (germline): LGHNA, YSLEER. CDR3 in DNA: TGCGCCAGCTCCCGGACTAGCGGGAAGGGGGCGAACACCGGGGAGCTGTTTTTT. Protein sequence: CASSRTSGKGANTGELFF.

In this sample, this clone turned up once. V usage is TRBV4-2 and J usage is TRBJ2-1; the match to TRBD2 covers 7 bases. This CDR3 contains 16 residues. Trimming took 0 bases from V and 10 from J; bases not matched to a gene: 12. Germline V gives CDR1 LGHNA, CDR2 YNFKEQ. CDR3 nucleotides: TGTGCCAGCAGCCAAGAGGATTGGACGGGAGGAAAGGAGCAGTTCTTC. This sequence encodes CASSQEDWTGGKEQFF.

The rearrangement links TRBV5-4 to TRBJ2-5; the D gene is possibly TRBD2 (6 bases). Trimming shortened V by 3 bases and J by 3 bases, and 9 bases separated the two germline ends. CDR1 and CDR2 (germline): SGHNT, YYREEE (reference sequence). CDR3 length equals 13 residues. CDR3 protein: CASSSTREETQYF. The CDR3 DNA follows: TGTGCCAGCAGCTCGACTAGGGAAGAGACCCAGTACTTC.

V gene TRBV19 combines with J gene TRBJ1-1; 9 positions match TRBD1. V lost 5 bases and J lost 6; bases outside the gene matches: 10. Germline V lookup: CDR1 LNHDA, CDR2 SQIVND (reference sequence). The CDR3 spans 15 residues. The CDR3 spells CASSAPTGGYAEAFF. The CDR3 DNA reads TGTGCCAGTAGTGCCCCGACAGGGGGTTACGCTGAAGCTTTCTTT.

The chain couples TRBV27 to TRBJ2-7; TRBD2 matches 8 bases. The CDR3 length is 14 residues. J was trimmed by 2 bases and V by 6 bases; bases with no gene match: 6. CDR1 and CDR2 from the germline V gene are MNHEY and SMNVEV (reference sequence). The DNA for the CDR3 is TGTGCCAGCAGGGACCAACTAGCGGCCTACGAGCAGTACTTC. This codes for CASRDQLAAYEQYF.

The V gene is TRBV28, the J gene TRBJ2-1, with D maybe TRBD2 (6 bases). CDR3 length equals 15 residues. V lost 5 bases and J 0 bases, leaving 11 bases between the germline ends. The V gene's germline CDR1 is MDHEN and CDR2 SYDVKM. CDR3 region: CASSRGGSSYNEQFF. CDR3 DNA: TGTGCCAGCAGTAGGGGAGGCAGCTCCTACAATGAGCAGTTCTTC.

The genes are TRBV28 and TRBJ1-3; possible D gene TRBD1, 5 bases. Germline V gene data show CDR1 as MDHEN and CDR2 as SYDVKM. The CDR3 runs 15 residues. V was trimmed by 5 bases and J by 0 bases, leaving 11 bases between them. The CDR3 protein is CASSKIGASGNTIYF. The CDR3 region has the DNA TGTGCCAGCAGTAAGATTGGGGCCTCTGGAAACACCATATATTTT.

The V gene is TRBV28, the J gene TRBJ2-2; TRBD1 matches 7 bases. The CDR3 loop spans 14 amino acids. CDR1 MDHEN and CDR2 SYDVKM come from the germline V gene. Losses at the gene ends were 5 bases for V and 4 bases for J; bases not matched to a gene: 4. CDR3 residues: CASSQTGITGELFF. In DNA form, the CDR3 reads TGTGCCAGCAGTCAGACAGGGATCACCGGGGAGCTGTTTTTT.

The V call is TRBV28, the J call TRBJ1-5; TRBD1 matches at 9 bases. CDR3 length: 19 amino acids. Trimming at V came to 6 bases and at J to 1 base, leaving 16 bases not matched to a gene. Germline CDR1 reads MDHEN; CDR2 reads SYDVKM. The DNA of the CDR3 is TGTGCCAGCAGCCCCTCCGTGGGGAAACAGGGGGCGAGCAATCAGCCCCAGCATTTT. Translation gives CASSPSVGKQGASNQPQHF.

The chain uses TRBV28 and TRBJ1-2, with 7 bases lining up with TRBD1. The CDR3 extends over 13 amino acids. Germline CDR1 is MDHEN and CDR2 is SYDVKM. With V trimmed by 5 bases and J by 4 bases, 4 bases remained unmatched. The CDR3: CASSPDRVYGYTF. In DNA, the CDR3 is TGTGCCAGCAGTCCAGACAGGGTCTATGGCTACACCTTC.

The chain couples TRBV7-9 to TRBJ2-7, with TRBD1 identical over 7 bases. After removal of 1 base from V and 2 bases from J, the junction contained 8 bases not matched to a gene. The CDR3 contains 16 residues. Germline-derived CDR1 and CDR2 are SEHNR and FQNEAQ (reference sequence). DNA for the CDR3: TGTGCCAGCAGCTTAGTCCCGACAGGGCGCCCCTACGAGCAGTACTTC. It encodes CASSLVPTGRPYEQYF.

The rearrangement joins TRBV28 to TRBJ1-1; TRBD1 is a possible D gene (5 bases). From germline, CDR1 is MDHEN and CDR2 SYDVKM. Trimming cost V 5 bases and J 2 bases, with 12 bases left between them. The CDR3 is 14 amino acids. DNA for the CDR3: TGTGCCAGCAGTCCAGGGTTATACAACACTGAAGCTTTCTTT. It specifies CASSPGLYNTEAFF.

The chain carries TRBV14 and TRBJ2-7; possibly TRBD1 for D (5 bases). Between the trimmed V and J ends, which lost 3 bases and 2 bases, there was a span of 14 bases. The CDR3 is 15 amino acids. CDR1 SGHDN and CDR2 FVKESK come from the germline V gene. CDR3 sequence (DNA): TGTGCCAGCAGCCAGCTAGACAGAACCCCCTACGAGCAGTACTTC. As protein: CASSQLDRTPYEQYF.

This sequence joins TRBV11-1 and TRBJ1-1; D might be TRBD1 (5 bases). Per the germline V gene, CDR1 is SGHAT and CDR2 is FQDESV (reference sequence). Trimming took 5 bases from V and 0 from J, leaving 13 bases between them. The CDR3 loop spans 15 amino acids. The CDR3 coding sequence is TGTGCCAGCAGCCCCAGACGGGGGGTGAACACTGAAGCTTTCTTT. Amino acid sequence: CASSPRRGVNTEAFF.

This chain joins TRBV7-2 and TRBJ2-1, with D perhaps TRBD2 (6 bases). Trimming stripped 1 base from V and 9 bases from J, with 19 bases between. The CDR3 covers 16 residues. In germline, CDR1 is SGHTA, CDR2 FQGNSA. The CDR3 reads CASSLDRRGRVSEQFF. The DNA for the CDR3 is TGTGCCAGCAGCTTAGATCGGCGGGGTAGGGTGAGTGAGCAGTTCTTC.

CDR3 nucleotide sequence: TGCAGTGCTCCAGCGACAGATACGCAGTATTTT. Translation gives CSAPATDTQYF. The chain joins TRBV20-1 to TRBJ2-3; D ambiguous. V dropped 5 bases and J dropped 3 bases, with 6 bases sitting between them. The CDR3 is 11 amino acids. Germline values: CDR1 DFQATT, CDR2 SNEGSKA (reference sequence).

The J gene is TRBJ2-5, the V gene TRBV7-9; TRBD2 matches 15 bases. Germline loops: CDR1 SEHNR, CDR2 FQNEAQ (reference sequence). Trimming at V came to 5 bases and at J to 6 bases, leaving 7 bases not matched to a gene. The CDR3 spans 16 residues. The CDR3 protein is CASSPRTSGRAKTQYF. The DNA of the CDR3 is TGTGCCAGCAGCCCGAGGACTAGCGGGAGGGCCAAGACCCAGTACTTC.

The chain joins TRBV4-2 to TRBJ1-4; 11 bases are a match to TRBD1. This CDR3 comprises 17 residues. The J segment lost 5 bases and the V segment lost 2 bases, leaving 7 bases of the junction unmatched. The germline gives CDR1 LGHNA, CDR2 YNFKEQ. The CDR3 sequence is CASSQRTGGVLNEKLFF. The CDR3, as DNA: TGTGCCAGCAGCCAAAGGACAGGGGGCGTTCTCAATGAAAAACTGTTTTTT.

The J gene is TRBJ1-2, the V gene TRBV7-2, with a tentative D call TRBD1 (5 bases). The germline V and J ends were trimmed by 2 bases and 4 bases, with 11 bases remaining between them. This CDR3 spans 14 amino acids. Per germline, CDR1 SGHTA and CDR2 FQGNSA. CDR3 sequence reads: CASSLLGQGYGYTF. CDR3 nucleotide sequence: TGTGCCAGCAGCTTATTGGGGCAGGGCTATGGCTACACCTTC. Looking up the rest from reference TRBV7-2 and TRBJ1-2 gives the full variable domain: GAGVSQSPSNKVTEKGKDVELRCDPISGHTALYWYRQSLGQGLEFLIYFQGNSAPDKSGLPSDRFSAERTGGSVSTLTIQRTQQEDSAVYLCASSLLGQGYGYTFGSGTRLTVV.

This clone was seen only once. The V gene is TRBV6-5, the J gene TRBJ2-1, with D maybe TRBD2 (6 bases). Germline CDR1 and CDR2: MNHEY and SVGAGI. V lost 6 bases, J lost 12 bases, and 12 bases lay in between. The CDR3 covers 11 residues. CDR3 DNA sequence: TGTGCCAGCAGCCAAGGGACTTGGCAGTTCTTC. Protein sequence: CASSQGTWQFF.

This chain links TRBV27 with TRBJ2-7, with TRBD1 as a possible D gene (5 bases). V lost 2 bases to trimming and J lost 2 bases, with 13 bases between them. The CDR3 contains 15 residues. Germline CDR1 reads MNHEY; CDR2 reads SMNVEV (reference sequence). CDR3 coding DNA: TGTGCCAGCAGTTTAACAGGCTTCACGACCTACGAGCAGTACTTC. As protein: CASSLTGFTTYEQYF.

V gene TRBV5-1 combines with J gene TRBJ2-7; 8 bases map to TRBD2. The CDR3 has 15 amino acids. The J segment lost 2 bases and the V segment lost 2 bases, leaving 6 bases of the junction unmatched. CDR1 SGHRS and CDR2 YFSETQ come from the germline V gene. The CDR3 bases are TGCGCCAGCAGCTTCGCCCTGCGGGGGGCCTACGAGCAGTACTTC. Translated, it gives CASSFALRGAYEQYF.

This clone has only one observation. This chain links TRBV5-6 with TRBJ1-5, with D possibly being TRBD1 (6 bases). Looked up from germline, CDR1 is SGHDT and CDR2 is YYEEEE. The CDR3 runs to 16 residues. V was trimmed by 0 bases and J by 0 bases, leaving 10 bases between them. CDR3 region: CASSLGTVYSNQPQHF. The CDR3 DNA reads as TGTGCCAGCAGCTTGGGGACAGTATATAGCAATCAGCCCCAGCATTTT.

The rearrangement uses TRBV28 and TRBJ2-2, with TRBD1 matching over 8 bases. Germline V gene sequence: CDR1 MDHEN, CDR2 SYDVKM. J was trimmed by 1 base and V by 3 bases; bases with no gene match: 4. The CDR3 runs 16 residues. The CDR3: CASSLTGQGNTGELFF. Written as DNA, the CDR3 is TGTGCCAGCAGTTTGACAGGACAGGGGAACACCGGGGAGCTGTTTTTT.

This clone has a single count. V usage is TRBV6-4 and J usage is TRBJ2-1, with D maybe TRBD2 (6 bases). The CDR3 contains 16 residues. Trimming took off 4 bases at V and 0 bases at J, with 13 bases between the two ends. CDR1 and CDR2 from the germline V gene are MRHNA and SNTAGT. Written as DNA, the CDR3 is TGTGCCAGCAGTGTAAGCGGGTATCCCTCCTACAATGAGCAGTTCTTC. Its translation: CASSVSGYPSYNEQFF.